Shown below are 22 T cell receptor beta chains from a single sample sequenced in a study of cytomegalovirus exposure and HLA in healthy donors. PCR employed 60 Vbeta and 13 Jbeta primers. Libraries were prepared by immunoSEQ multiplex PCR; TCRdb keeps only in-frame clonotypes and omits some of them. The table records about 45,000 clones, roughly 51% of them present only once. Sequencing was performed on PBMCs. The source is a man aged 55-75 years in good health and CMV-seronegative.

The chain links TRBV7-8 to TRBJ2-7, with D unclear. Deletions cut 3 bases from V and 0 bases from J, with 9 bases between. The V gene's germline CDR1 is SGHVS and CDR2 FQNEAQ. The CDR3 extends over 14 amino acids. The CDR3 DNA reads TGTGCCAGCAGCTTTAGTCAACTCTCCTACGAGCAGTACTTC. This translates into CASSFSQLSYEQYF.

The chain has TRBV5-4 and TRBJ2-3, with a weak D call TRBD2 (6 bases). Trimming removed 0 bases from V and 2 bases from J, with 19 bases in between. The germline V gene has CDR1 SGHNT and CDR2 YYREEE (reference sequence). CDR3 length: 18 amino acids. As DNA, the CDR3 is TGTGCCAGCAGCTTGGTAGGGTTCGCGCTAGCGCTCACAGATACGCAGTATTTT. Translating it yields CASSLVGFALALTDTQYF.

CDR3 in DNA: TGTGCCAGCAGGTTCGACTTAGGGGCAGGTGAGCAGTTCTTC. It yields the protein CASRFDLGAGEQFF. The J gene is TRBJ2-1, the V gene TRBV11-2; D is possibly TRBD1 (5 bases). The CDR3 is 14 residues long. The V end lost 6 bases, the J end lost 9 bases, and 18 bases lay between the germline ends. Per germline, CDR1 SGHAT and CDR2 FQNNGV.

This clone has just a few counts. The chain has TRBV29-1 and TRBJ1-1; D unclear. Germline lookup yields CDR1 SQVTM and CDR2 ANQGSEA. V lost 7 bases and J 1 base, leaving 7 bases between the germline ends. This CDR3 is 11 amino acids long. This CDR3 is CSGGSNTEAFF. As DNA, the CDR3 is TGCAGCGGCGGGTCGAACACTGAAGCTTTCTTT.

The chain couples TRBV5-1 to TRBJ2-3, with D maybe TRBD2 (5 bases). The CDR3 runs 14 residues. The V gene lost 0 bases and the J gene lost 3 bases, with 8 bases spanning the gap. The germline V gene has CDR1 SGHRS and CDR2 YFSETQ. The DNA of the CDR3 is TGCGCCAGCAGCTTGGCTCCGGGGACAGATACGCAGTATTTT. Translating it yields CASSLAPGTDTQYF.

The V and J genes are TRBV2 and TRBJ1-4, with 7 nucleotides matching TRBD1. This CDR3 region has 16 residues. With V trimmed by 5 bases and J by 0 bases, 6 bases remained unmatched. CDR1 and CDR2 from the germline V gene are SNHLY and FYNNEI. The CDR3 DNA reads as TGTGCCAGCAGTCGGTTAGACAGGGCAACTAATGAAAAACTGTTTTTT. Translated: CASSRLDRATNEKLFF.

The chain has TRBV18 and TRBJ2-7; 11 positions agree with TRBD2. The CDR3 length is 13 residues. With 8 bases clipped from V and 7 bases from J, the junction kept 7 bases outside the gene matches. Germline V gives CDR1 KGHSH, CDR2 LQKENI. CDR3 coding DNA: TGTGCCAGCACTAGCGGGAGATCGCGGGAGCAGTACTTC. It is translated as CASTSGRSREQYF.

The chain uses TRBV4-3 and TRBJ1-4, with D unresolved. V lost 0 bases to trimming and J lost 8 bases, with 16 bases between them. From germline, CDR1 is LGHNA and CDR2 YSLEER. This CDR3 region has 16 residues. CDR3 amino acids: CASSQDSPTGWEKLFF. The CDR3, as DNA: TGCGCCAGCAGCCAAGATTCCCCGACGGGTTGGGAAAAACTGTTTTTT.

V usage is TRBV29-1 and J usage is TRBJ1-1; D is perhaps TRBD1 (6 bases). Between the trimmed V and J ends, which lost 7 bases and 1 base, there was a span of 10 bases. CDR1 is SQVTM, CDR2 ANQGSEA, per germline. The CDR3 is 12 residues long. Here the CDR3 reads CSAGQRNTEAFF. CDR3 coding DNA: TGCAGCGCCGGACAGCGGAACACTGAAGCTTTCTTT.

This clone was counted between two and nine times. The rearrangement joins TRBV7-2 to TRBJ1-4; D might be TRBD1 (6 bases). The ends were cut back, 5 bases at V and 1 base at J, with 11 bases in the middle. This CDR3 is 15 amino acids long. From germline, CDR1 is SGHTA and CDR2 FQGNSA. CDR3 sequence (DNA): TGTGCCAGCAGCGTGGAAGGGGGAACTAATGAAAAACTGTTTTTT. Translated: CASSVEGGTNEKLFF.

The chain recombines TRBV7-9 with TRBJ2-7, with D possibly being TRBD2 (6 bases). CDR1 is SEHNR, CDR2 FQNEAQ, per germline (reference sequence). V dropped 4 bases and J dropped 1 base, with 11 bases sitting between them. This CDR3 has 14 residues. CDR3 sequence reads: CASSYAGGSYEQYF. DNA of the CDR3: TGTGCCAGCAGCTACGCTGGGGGGTCCTACGAGCAGTACTTC.

This clone was counted a few times. The rearrangement joins TRBV25-1 to TRBJ2-5, with D tentatively TRBD1 (5 bases). Germline V gives CDR1 MGHDK, CDR2 SYGVNS. Trimming stripped 8 bases from V and 2 bases from J, with 18 bases between. This CDR3 is built from 15 residues. This CDR3 is CASAPNQGGQETQYF. The CDR3 coding sequence is TGTGCCAGCGCCCCCAATCAGGGTGGGCAAGAGACCCAGTACTTC.

This clone was detected only a few times. The J gene is TRBJ1-2, the V gene TRBV28, with a weak D call TRBD1 (5 bases). The germline V and J ends were trimmed by 4 bases and 8 bases, with 11 bases remaining between them. Germline CDR1 is MDHEN and CDR2 is SYDVKM. The CDR3 loop spans 12 amino acids. The CDR3 region is CASSSQAGGYTF. The DNA for the CDR3 is TGTGCCAGCAGTTCACAGGCGGGGGGCTACACCTTC.

The chain couples TRBV28 to TRBJ1-2, with D possibly matching TRBD1 (5 bases). V dropped 10 bases and J dropped 2 bases, with 17 bases sitting between them. The CDR3 has 14 residues. The germline V gene has CDR1 MDHEN and CDR2 SYDVKM. Here the CDR3 reads CATTGVPENYGYTF. CDR3 sequence (DNA): TGTGCCACTACGGGGGTACCGGAGAACTATGGCTACACCTTC.

The chain uses TRBV7-3 and TRBJ1-5, with D unresolved. This CDR3 has 13 residues. The germline CDR1 and CDR2 sequences are SGHTA and FQGTGA. The V end was cut by 2 bases, the J end by 7 bases, with 9 bases between. In DNA, the CDR3 is TGTGCCAGCAGCTTAGGAGCCGGGCAGCCCCAGCATTTT. This sequence encodes CASSLGAGQPQHF.

This chain uses TRBV6-5 with TRBJ1-2, with 7 bases aligning to TRBD1. Germline V gene sequence: CDR1 MNHEY, CDR2 SVGAGI. This CDR3 is 15 amino acids long. V was clipped by 3 bases and J by 4 bases; unmatched bases: 8. CDR3 sequence (DNA): TGTGCCAGCAGTTATTCAGGGGGTTCGATCTATGGCTACACCTTC. Protein: CASSYSGGSIYGYTF.

The V call is TRBV28, the J call TRBJ2-3, with 7 nucleotides matching TRBD1. This CDR3 has 15 amino acids. V lost 6 bases and J lost 4; bases outside the gene matches: 10. The germline gives CDR1 MDHEN, CDR2 SYDVKM. The CDR3, as DNA: TGTGCCAGCAGGCTACAGGGGAGAGGTGCAGATACGCAGTATTTT. It yields the protein CASRLQGRGADTQYF.

The chain uses TRBV5-1 and TRBJ1-4; perhaps TRBD1 as D (6 bases). CDR3 length: 15 amino acids. CDR1 and CDR2 (germline): SGHRS, YFSETQ. Trimming pared 0 bases from V and 5 bases from J, leaving 11 bases between. In DNA form, the CDR3 reads TGCGCCAGCAGCTTGGGTGGACAGATAAATGAAAAACTGTTTTTT. Translation gives CASSLGGQINEKLFF.

In its sample, this clone was seen a few times. The chain has TRBV5-4 and TRBJ2-1; D remains ambiguous. V was pared by 4 bases and J by 6 bases, with 11 bases between. Germline CDR1 reads SGHNT; CDR2 reads YYREEE (reference sequence). The CDR3 runs 13 residues. The CDR3 DNA reads TGTGCCAGCAGCCCCCGAGCGATCAATGAGCAGTTCTTC. Translating gives CASSPRAINEQFF.

The chain combines TRBV6-5 with TRBJ2-2, with D possibly being TRBD1 (6 bases). The CDR3 has 13 residues. Trimming pared 6 bases from V and 7 bases from J, leaving 12 bases between. Germline V gene data show CDR1 as MNHEY and CDR2 as SVGAGI. The CDR3 region is CASSRQVVGELFF. As DNA, the CDR3 is TGTGCCAGCAGCCGACAGGTTGTCGGGGAGCTGTTTTTT.

The chain recombines TRBV6-1 with TRBJ1-5, with a possible D match to TRBD1 (5 bases). The V end was cut by 6 bases, the J end by 2 bases, with 11 bases between. The CDR3 is made up of 14 amino acids. Germline values: CDR1 MNHNS, CDR2 SASEGT. The CDR3 spells CASSPRGGNQPQHF. The CDR3 DNA reads TGTGCCAGCAGCCCTCGGGGGGGCAATCAGCCCCAGCATTTT.

This clone has only one observation. The chain couples TRBV19 to TRBJ1-1; no clear D gene. Trimming took off 3 bases at V and 4 bases at J, with 3 bases between the two ends. Germline V CDR1 and CDR2: LNHDA, SQIVND (reference sequence). The length of the CDR3 is 11 residues. The CDR3 sequence: CASSIFTEAFF. The CDR3 DNA is TGTGCCAGTAGTATCTTCACTGAAGCTTTCTTT. The entire variable domain, with the rest obtained from reference TRBV19 and TRBJ1-1, is as follows: DGGITQSPKYLFRKEGQNVTLSCEQNLNHDAMYWYRQDPGQGLRLIYYSQIVNDFQKGDIAEGYSVSREKKESFPLTVTSAQKNPTAFYLCASSIFTEAFFGQGTRLTVV.